A selection of T cell receptor beta chains follows, all from one sample in a study of beta chain features in type 1 diabetes. Measured with immunoSEQ multiplex PCR; TCRdb has only the in-frame clones, and not every one. This sample carries over 200,000 clones, about a tenth of them seen once, and the ten largest clones take roughly 0.017%. What was sequenced was naive CD4+ T cells from blood. All receptors come from a man aged 25 to 40 with type 1 diabetes. Each CDR3 is given with its conserved first and last residue. The order of the fields is D gene, J gene, clone size, V gene, CDR3 protein, CDR3 DNA. D genes are given only for firm matches. Clone size is stated in some rows and not others, as once, few, many or a class when expanded.

d_gene: TRBD1; j_gene: TRBJ1-2; abundance: few; v_gene: TRBV4-1; CDR3aa: CASSHPFRDRLGYTF; CDR3nt: TGCGCCAGCAGCCACCCGTTCAGGGACAGGCTTGGCTACACCTTC
d_gene: .; j_gene: TRBJ2-3; abundance: few; v_gene: TRBV28; CDR3aa: CASSFPPQDTQYF; CDR3nt: TGTGCCAGCAGTTTCCCCCCCCAAGATACGCAGTATTTT
d_gene: .; j_gene: TRBJ1-1; abundance: few; v_gene: TRBV2; CDR3aa: CASSVNRVNTEAFF; CDR3nt: TGTGCCAGCAGTGTTAACAGGGTGAACACTGAAGCTTTCTTT
d_gene: .; j_gene: TRBJ2-7; abundance: few; v_gene: TRBV2; CDR3aa: CASSDRVVYEQYF; CDR3nt: TGTGCCAGCAGTGACAGGGTGGTCTACGAGCAGTACTTC
d_gene: TRBD1; j_gene: TRBJ2-6; abundance: few; v_gene: TRBV4-2; CDR3aa: CASSRTGNPSGANVLTF; CDR3nt: TGTGCCAGCAGTCGGACAGGCAACCCCTCTGGGGCCAACGTCCTGACTTTC
d_gene: .; j_gene: TRBJ1-1; abundance: .; v_gene: TRBV4-3; CDR3aa: CASSQGWGRGALNTEAFF; CDR3nt: TGCGCCAGCAGCCAAGGGTGGGGCAGGGGTGCCTTGAACACTGAAGCTTTCTTT
d_gene: TRBD1; j_gene: TRBJ2-7; abundance: few; v_gene: TRBV19; CDR3aa: CASARTGVRGQYF; CDR3nt: TGTGCCAGTGCTAGGACAGGGGTACGCGGGCAGTACTTC
d_gene: .; j_gene: TRBJ2-1; abundance: few; v_gene: TRBV5-6; CDR3aa: CASSLQTGNLYNEQFF; CDR3nt: TGTGCCAGCAGCCTTCAGACAGGAAACCTTTACAATGAGCAGTTCTTC
d_gene: .; j_gene: TRBJ2-3; abundance: .; v_gene: TRBV4-3; CDR3aa: CASSPSESGRMDTQYF; CDR3nt: TGCGCCAGCAGCCCCTCTGAGTCGGGGAGGATGGATACGCAGTATTTT
d_gene: TRBD2; j_gene: TRBJ2-3; abundance: few; v_gene: TRBV9; CDR3aa: CASSFDSGTSSDTQYF; CDR3nt: TGTGCCAGCAGCTTCGACTCCGGGACTAGCTCAGATACGCAGTATTTT
d_gene: .; j_gene: TRBJ1-2; abundance: many; v_gene: TRBV23-1; CDR3aa: CASPRECGYTF; CDR3nt: TGCGCCAGCCCTCGGGAGTGTGGCTACACCTTC
d_gene: .; j_gene: TRBJ1-6; abundance: .; v_gene: TRBV9; CDR3aa: CASSPTSSYNSPLHF; CDR3nt: TGTGCCAGCAGCCCCACCAGCTCCTATAATTCACCCCTCCACTTT
d_gene: .; j_gene: TRBJ2-7; abundance: few; v_gene: TRBV28; CDR3aa: CASSAASGESYEQYF; CDR3nt: TGTGCCAGCAGTGCGGCGTCAGGGGAATCCTACGAGCAGTACTTC
d_gene: TRBD1; j_gene: TRBJ1-5; abundance: few; v_gene: TRBV27; CDR3aa: CASSSTGGNQPQHF; CDR3nt: TGTGCCAGCAGTTCCACAGGGGGGAATCAGCCCCAGCATTTT
d_gene: .; j_gene: TRBJ1-2; abundance: .; v_gene: TRBV5-4; CDR3aa: CASSLIGTQAPGYGYTF; CDR3nt: TGTGCCAGCAGCTTGATCGGGACACAGGCCCCAGGCTATGGCTACACCTTC
d_gene: .; j_gene: TRBJ2-3; abundance: .; v_gene: TRBV20-1; CDR3aa: CSANTDTQYF; CDR3nt: TGCAGTGCCAACACAGATACGCAGTATTTT
d_gene: .; j_gene: TRBJ1-2; abundance: .; v_gene: TRBV11-2; CDR3aa: CASSSFPTGANYGYTF; CDR3nt: TGTGCCAGCAGCTCCTTCCCGACAGGTGCAAACTATGGCTACACCTTC
d_gene: TRBD1; j_gene: TRBJ2-5; abundance: few; v_gene: TRBV11-2; CDR3aa: CASSSTGGRKTQYF; CDR3nt: TGTGCCAGCAGCTCCACAGGGGGCAGGAAGACCCAGTACTTC
d_gene: TRBD2; j_gene: TRBJ2-5; abundance: .; v_gene: TRBV2; CDR3aa: CASRALAGVETQYF; CDR3nt: TGTGCCAGCAGGGCACTAGCGGGGGTGGAGACCCAGTACTTC
d_gene: .; j_gene: TRBJ2-6; abundance: .; v_gene: TRBV6-6; CDR3aa: CASIKQRSGANVLTF; CDR3nt: TGTGCCAGCATCAAACAGCGGTCTGGGGCCAACGTCCTGACTTTC
d_gene: .; j_gene: TRBJ2-6; abundance: few; v_gene: TRBV9; CDR3aa: CASTVHGGASSGANVLTF; CDR3nt: TGTGCCAGCACCGTACACGGAGGGGCTAGCTCTGGGGCCAACGTCCTGACTTTC
d_gene: TRBD1; j_gene: TRBJ1-1; abundance: few; v_gene: TRBV4-3; CDR3aa: CASSQGDRMNTEAFF; CDR3nt: TGCGCCAGCAGCCAGGGGGACAGAATGAACACTGAAGCTTTCTTT
d_gene: .; j_gene: TRBJ2-7; abundance: .; v_gene: TRBV9; CDR3aa: CASSARVGLGEQYF; CDR3nt: TGTGCCAGCAGCGCCAGGGTGGGGCTGGGCGAGCAGTACTTC
d_gene: .; j_gene: TRBJ1-2; abundance: few; v_gene: TRBV28; CDR3aa: CASSPHSLNYGYTF; CDR3nt: TGTGCCAGCAGTCCTCACAGCCTTAACTATGGCTACACCTTC
d_gene: .; j_gene: TRBJ2-2; abundance: few; v_gene: TRBV5-8; CDR3aa: CASSLRSRVDSGELFF; CDR3nt: TGTGCCAGCAGCTTGCGGTCCAGGGTAGATTCCGGGGAGCTGTTTTTT
d_gene: TRBD1; j_gene: TRBJ2-1; abundance: .; v_gene: TRBV4-2; CDR3aa: CASSHPGQGSYNEQFF; CDR3nt: TGTGCCAGCAGCCATCCGGGACAGGGGTCCTACAATGAGCAGTTCTTC
d_gene: .; j_gene: TRBJ2-3; abundance: few; v_gene: TRBV18; CDR3aa: CASSPQGVNTDTQYF; CDR3nt: TGTGCCAGCTCACCACAGGGGGTGAACACAGATACGCAGTATTTT
d_gene: TRBD1; j_gene: TRBJ1-3; abundance: .; v_gene: TRBV2; CDR3aa: CASSDRTGKAGNTIYF; CDR3nt: TGTGCCAGCAGTGACCGGACAGGGAAGGCTGGAAACACCATATATTTT
d_gene: .; j_gene: TRBJ2-6; abundance: .; v_gene: TRBV9; CDR3aa: CASSALGSGANVLTF; CDR3nt: TGTGCCAGCAGTGCCCTGGGGAGTGGGGCCAACGTCCTGACTTTC
d_gene: .; j_gene: TRBJ2-4; abundance: few; v_gene: TRBV5-1; CDR3aa: CASSLNREAKNIQYF; CDR3nt: TGCGCCAGCAGCTTGAATCGGGAGGCCAAAAACATTCAGTACTTC
d_gene: TRBD2; j_gene: TRBJ2-5; abundance: .; v_gene: TRBV9; CDR3aa: CASSGGGTLEETQYF; CDR3nt: TGTGCCAGCAGCGGGGGAGGGACTCTTGAAGAGACCCAGTACTTC
d_gene: TRBD2; j_gene: TRBJ2-1; abundance: few; v_gene: TRBV29-1; CDR3aa: CSVVPSGGAYEQFF; CDR3nt: TGCAGCGTTGTTCCTAGCGGGGGGGCCTATGAGCAGTTCTTC